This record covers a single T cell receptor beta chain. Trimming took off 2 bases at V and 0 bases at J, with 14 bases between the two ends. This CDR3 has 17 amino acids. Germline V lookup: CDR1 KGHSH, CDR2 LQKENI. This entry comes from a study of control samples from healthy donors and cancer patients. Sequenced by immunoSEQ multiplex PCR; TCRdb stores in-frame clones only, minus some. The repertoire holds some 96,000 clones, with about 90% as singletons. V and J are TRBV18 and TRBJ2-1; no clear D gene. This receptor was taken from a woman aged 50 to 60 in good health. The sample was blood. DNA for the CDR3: TGTGCCAGCTCACCAACCCGGCCTTTATCCTCCTACAATGAGCAGTTCTTC. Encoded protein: CASSPTRPLSSYNEQFF. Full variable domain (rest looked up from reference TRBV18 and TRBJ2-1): NAGVMQNPRHLVRRRGQEARLRCSPMKGHSHVYWYRQLPEEGLKFMVYLQKENIIDESGMPKERFSAEFPKEGPSILRIQQVVRGDSAAYFCASSPTRPLSSYNEQFFGPGTRLTVL.